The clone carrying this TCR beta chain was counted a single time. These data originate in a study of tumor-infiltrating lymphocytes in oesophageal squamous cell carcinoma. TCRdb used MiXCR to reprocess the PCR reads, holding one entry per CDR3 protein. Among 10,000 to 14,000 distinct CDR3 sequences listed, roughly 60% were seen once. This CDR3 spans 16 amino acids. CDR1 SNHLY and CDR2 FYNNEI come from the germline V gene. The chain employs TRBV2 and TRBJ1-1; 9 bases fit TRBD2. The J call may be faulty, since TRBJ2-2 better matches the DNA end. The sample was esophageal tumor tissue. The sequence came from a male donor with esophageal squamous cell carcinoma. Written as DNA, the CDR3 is TGTGCCAGCAGATACACTAGCGGGCTTGTCACCGGGGAGCTGTTTTTT. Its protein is CASRYTSGLVTGELFF.